This TCR beta chain was sequenced for a study of T cells in Graves' hyperthyroidism and ophthalmopathy. The overall study: Sampling of peripheral blood happened at initial diagnosis, prior to any treatment.

Using RNA transcripts as the source, TCR beta CDR3 regions were amplified. The HTBI set primed first-round TCR CDR3 RT-PCR. TCRdb analysed the multiplex PCR reads with MiXCR anew, one entry per CDR3 protein. The table lists 350,000 or so distinct CDR3 sequences, roughly 21% of them singletons, with 50% in the top ten. This clonotype was counted many times. Based on clinical symptoms, serum thyroxine and TRAb, thyroid ultrasound and orbital computed tomography, diagnoses were reached. PBMCs were sourced from approximately 9.3 ml fresh peripheral blood. The source of this sequence is a woman aged 45-65 years with Graves' hyperthyroidism. The specimen sequenced was blood.

CDR3 sequence (DNA): TGTGCCAGCAGTCCTGCTGGGAGCGGGGTATACAATGAGCAGTTCTTC. Translating gives CASSPAGSGVYNEQFF. The chain has TRBV6-1 and TRBJ2-1, with 7 positions matching TRBD2. Trimming took 5 bases from V and 4 from J; bases not matched to a gene: 11. This CDR3 has 16 residues. CDR1 MNHNS and CDR2 SASEGT come from the germline V gene.